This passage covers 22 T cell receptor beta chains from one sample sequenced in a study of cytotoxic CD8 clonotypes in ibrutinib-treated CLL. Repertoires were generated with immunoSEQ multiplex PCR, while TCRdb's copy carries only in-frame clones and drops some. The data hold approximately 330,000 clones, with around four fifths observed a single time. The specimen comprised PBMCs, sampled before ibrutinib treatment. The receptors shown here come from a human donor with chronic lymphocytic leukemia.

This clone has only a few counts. CDR3 DNA: TGTGCCAGCAGTGGACGGTGGGGGGGCAATCAGCCCCAGCATTTT. As protein: CASSGRWGGNQPQHF. This sequence joins TRBV27 and TRBJ1-5; TRBD1 is a possible D gene (5 bases). The length of the CDR3 is 15 residues. Trimming shortened V by 5 bases and J by 2 bases, and 13 bases separated the two germline ends. Looked up from germline, CDR1 is MNHEY and CDR2 is SMNVEV (reference sequence).

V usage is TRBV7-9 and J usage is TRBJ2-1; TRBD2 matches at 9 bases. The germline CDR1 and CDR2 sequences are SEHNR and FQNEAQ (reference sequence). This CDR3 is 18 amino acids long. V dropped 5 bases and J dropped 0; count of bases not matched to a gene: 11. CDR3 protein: CASSQIQGTSSSYNEQFF. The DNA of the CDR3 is TGTGCCAGCAGCCAGATCCAAGGGACTAGCTCCTCCTACAATGAGCAGTTCTTC.

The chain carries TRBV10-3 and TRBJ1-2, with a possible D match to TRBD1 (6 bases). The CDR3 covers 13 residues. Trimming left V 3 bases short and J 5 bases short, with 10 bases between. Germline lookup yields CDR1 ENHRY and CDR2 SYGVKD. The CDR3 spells CAISDGQPYGYTF. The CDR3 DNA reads TGTGCCATCAGTGACGGACAGCCGTATGGCTACACCTTC.

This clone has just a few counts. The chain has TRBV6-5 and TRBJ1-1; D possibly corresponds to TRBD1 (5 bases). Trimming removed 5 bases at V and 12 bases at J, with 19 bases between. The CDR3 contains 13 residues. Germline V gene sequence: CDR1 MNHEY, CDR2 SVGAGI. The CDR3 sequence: CASSPQGARRTFF. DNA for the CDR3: TGTGCCAGCAGTCCCCAGGGAGCAAGAAGAACTTTCTTT.

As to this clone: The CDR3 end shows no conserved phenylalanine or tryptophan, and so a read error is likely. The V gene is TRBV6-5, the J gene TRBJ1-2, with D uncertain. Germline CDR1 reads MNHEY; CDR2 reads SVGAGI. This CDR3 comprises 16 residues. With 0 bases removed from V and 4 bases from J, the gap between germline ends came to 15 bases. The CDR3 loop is CASSYSKIAPSYGYTL. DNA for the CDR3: TGTGCCAGCAGTTACTCCAAGATAGCGCCGAGCTATGGCTACACCCTC.

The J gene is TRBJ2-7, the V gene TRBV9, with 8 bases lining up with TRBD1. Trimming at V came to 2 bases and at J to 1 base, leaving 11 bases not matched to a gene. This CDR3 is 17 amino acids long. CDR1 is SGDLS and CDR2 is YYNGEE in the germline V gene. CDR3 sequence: CASSVGTGGAGSYEQYF. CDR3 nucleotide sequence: TGTGCCAGCAGCGTTGGGACAGGTGGGGCTGGGTCCTACGAGCAGTACTTC.

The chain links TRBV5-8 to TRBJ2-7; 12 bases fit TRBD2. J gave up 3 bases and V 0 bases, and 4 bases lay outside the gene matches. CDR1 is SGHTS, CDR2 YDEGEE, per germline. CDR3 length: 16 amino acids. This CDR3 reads CASSLVTSGRIYEQYF. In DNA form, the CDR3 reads TGTGCCAGCAGCTTGGTTACTAGCGGGAGGATCTACGAGCAGTACTTC.

The CDR3 DNA is TGTGCCAGCAGTTTCGCCGGGACTAGCGGGATTAATGAGCAGTTCTTC. It translates to CASSFAGTSGINEQFF. The chain uses TRBV6-6 and TRBJ2-1, with 13 bases fitting TRBD2. The CDR3 has 16 amino acids. V lost 4 bases and J lost 7; bases outside the gene matches: 7. The germline V gene encodes CDR1 MNHNY and CDR2 SVGAGI (reference sequence).

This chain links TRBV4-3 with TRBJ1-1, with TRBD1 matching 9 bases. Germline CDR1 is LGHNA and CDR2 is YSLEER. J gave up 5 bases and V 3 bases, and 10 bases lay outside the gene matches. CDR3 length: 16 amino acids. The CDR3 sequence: CASSQTGTGHPTEAFF. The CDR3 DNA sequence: TGCGCCAGCAGCCAGACCGGGACAGGGCATCCGACTGAAGCTTTCTTT.

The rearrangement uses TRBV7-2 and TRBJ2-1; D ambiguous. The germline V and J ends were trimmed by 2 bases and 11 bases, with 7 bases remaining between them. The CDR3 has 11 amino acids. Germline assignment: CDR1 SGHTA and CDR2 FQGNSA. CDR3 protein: CASSLISQQFF. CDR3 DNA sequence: TGTGCCAGCAGCTTAATCTCCCAGCAGTTCTTC.

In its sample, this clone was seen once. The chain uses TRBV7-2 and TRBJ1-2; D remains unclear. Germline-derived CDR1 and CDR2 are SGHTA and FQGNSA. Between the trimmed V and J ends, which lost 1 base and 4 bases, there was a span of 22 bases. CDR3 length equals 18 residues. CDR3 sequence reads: CASSLVAYPIHGPYGYTF. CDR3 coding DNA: TGTGCCAGCAGCTTAGTGGCTTACCCTATTCATGGGCCCTATGGCTACACCTTC.

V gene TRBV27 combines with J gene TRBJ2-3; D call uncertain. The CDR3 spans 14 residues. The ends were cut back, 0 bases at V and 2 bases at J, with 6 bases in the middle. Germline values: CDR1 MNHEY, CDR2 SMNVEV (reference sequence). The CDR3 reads CASSLSPNTDTQYF. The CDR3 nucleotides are TGTGCCAGCAGTTTATCGCCAAACACAGATACGCAGTATTTT.

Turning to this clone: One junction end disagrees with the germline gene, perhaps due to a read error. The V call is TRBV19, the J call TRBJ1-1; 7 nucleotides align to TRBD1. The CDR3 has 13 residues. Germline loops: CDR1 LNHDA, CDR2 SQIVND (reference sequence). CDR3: CASSGLTGTGAFF. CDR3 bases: TGTGCCAGTAGTGGTCTGACAGGGACTGGAGCTTTCTTT. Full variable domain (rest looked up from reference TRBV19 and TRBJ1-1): DGGITQSPKYLFRKEGQNVTLSCEQNLNHDAMYWYRQDPGQGLRLIYYSQIVNDFQKGDIAEGYSVSREKKESFPLTVTSAQKNPTAFYLCASSGLTGTGAFFGQGTRLTVV.

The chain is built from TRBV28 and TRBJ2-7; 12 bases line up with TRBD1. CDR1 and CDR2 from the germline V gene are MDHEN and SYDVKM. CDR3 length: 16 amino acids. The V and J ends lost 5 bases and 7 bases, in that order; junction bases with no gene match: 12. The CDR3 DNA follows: TGTGCCAGCAGTCGAATGGGGACAGGGGGCCATGGAGAGCAGTACTTC. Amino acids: CASSRMGTGGHGEQYF.

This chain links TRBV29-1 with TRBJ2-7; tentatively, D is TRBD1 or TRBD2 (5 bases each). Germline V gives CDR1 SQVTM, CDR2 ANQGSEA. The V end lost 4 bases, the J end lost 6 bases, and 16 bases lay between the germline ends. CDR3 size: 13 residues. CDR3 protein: CSVVGTGSREQYF. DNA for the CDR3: TGCAGCGTTGTAGGGACGGGCTCGCGCGAGCAGTACTTC.

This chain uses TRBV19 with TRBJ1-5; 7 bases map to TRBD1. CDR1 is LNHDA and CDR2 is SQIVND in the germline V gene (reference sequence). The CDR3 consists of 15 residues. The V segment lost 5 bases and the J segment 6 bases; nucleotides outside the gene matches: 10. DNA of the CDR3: TGTGCCAGTAGTCGCCGACAGGGTTTAAGTCAGCCCCAGCATTTT. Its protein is CASSRRQGLSQPQHF.

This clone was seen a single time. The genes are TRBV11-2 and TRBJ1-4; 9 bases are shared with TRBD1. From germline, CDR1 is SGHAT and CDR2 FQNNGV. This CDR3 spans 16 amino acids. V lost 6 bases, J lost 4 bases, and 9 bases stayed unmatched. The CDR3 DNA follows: TGTGCCAGCAGTTCACAGGGGGCAGGCTTTAATGAAAAACTGTTTTTT. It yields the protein CASSSQGAGFNEKLFF.

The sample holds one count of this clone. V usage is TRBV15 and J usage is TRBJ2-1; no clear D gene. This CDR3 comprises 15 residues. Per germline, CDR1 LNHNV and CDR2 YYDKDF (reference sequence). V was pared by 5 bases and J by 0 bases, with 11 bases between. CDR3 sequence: CATSPIRTSYNEQFF. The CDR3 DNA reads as TGTGCCACCAGCCCCATCCGGACCTCCTACAATGAGCAGTTCTTC.

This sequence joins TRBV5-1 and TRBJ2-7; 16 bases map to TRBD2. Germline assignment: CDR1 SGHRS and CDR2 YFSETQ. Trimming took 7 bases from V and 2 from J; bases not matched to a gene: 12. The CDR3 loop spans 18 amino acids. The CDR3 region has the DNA TGCGCCAGCGGGGCCCCCGGGACTAGCGGGAGGGCCCCCTACGAGCAGTACTTC. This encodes CASGAPGTSGRAPYEQYF.

CDR3 in amino acids: CASSLGDYQETQYF. The CDR3 bases are TGCGCCAGCAGCTTGGGGGACTACCAAGAGACCCAGTACTTC. V is TRBV5-1 and J is TRBJ2-5; D might be TRBD2 (6 bases). The CDR3 sequence is 14 residues long. Deletions cut 0 bases from V and 0 bases from J, with 6 bases between. Germline V gene data show CDR1 as SGHRS and CDR2 as YFSETQ. Together with reference TRBV5-1 and TRBJ2-5, the CDR3 gives the full variable domain: KAGVTQTPRYLIKTRGQQVTLSCSPISGHRSVSWYQQTPGQGLQFLFEYFSETQRNKGNFPGRFSGRQFSNSRSEMNVSTLELGDSALYLCASSLGDYQETQYFGPGTRLLVL.

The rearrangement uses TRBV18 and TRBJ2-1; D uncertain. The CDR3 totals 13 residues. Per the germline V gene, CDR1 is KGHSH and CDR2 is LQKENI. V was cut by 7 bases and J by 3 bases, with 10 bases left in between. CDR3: CASLEVLYNEQFF. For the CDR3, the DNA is TGTGCCAGCTTAGAGGTCCTCTACAATGAGCAGTTCTTC.

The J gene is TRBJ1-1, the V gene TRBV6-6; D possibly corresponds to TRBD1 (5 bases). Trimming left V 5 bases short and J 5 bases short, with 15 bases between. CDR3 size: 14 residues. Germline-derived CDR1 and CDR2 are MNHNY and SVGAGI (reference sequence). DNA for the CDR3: TGTGCCAGCAGTACCGGTCCCGGGACGACTGAAGCTTTCTTT. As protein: CASSTGPGTTEAFF.